What follows are 20 T cell receptor beta chains derived from one specimen sequenced in a study of T cell repertoires in cytomegalovirus infection (dated by TCRdb to the late 2010s). Their recognized antigens are unknown. For sequencing, an Illumina HiSeq 1500 was employed. TCRdb trimmed public reads at Q25 via fastp, called clones via MiXCR and kept in-frame beta chains. Entries are consolidated by CDR3 protein sequence, retaining the most common genes and DNA. In all, the sample holds fewer than 900,000 distinct CDR3 sequences, and almost 30% of those were seen once. The ten largest make up about an eighth of the sample. The meaning of the sample's treatment or condition label: in vitro stimulation with specific CMV peptide epitopes to enrich CMV-specific T cells. The sequenced sample was cultured CD8+ T cells from PBMCs, obtained from culture after CMV antigen stimulation. These receptor sequences come from a human donor in good health (CMV status not recorded). Some clones in this sample may be carry-over from other donors' samples.

This clonotype occurred a few times. This chain links TRBV6-1 with TRBJ2-7; 7 positions match TRBD1. The CDR3 extends over 13 amino acids. Trimming took 4 bases from V and 3 from J; bases not matched to a gene: 3. Germline V CDR1 and CDR2: MNHNS, SASEGT. CDR3 region: CASSVQGDYEQYF. The CDR3, as DNA: TGTGCCAGCAGTGTCCAGGGGGACTACGAGCAGTACTTC.

This clonotype has a handful of counts. The chain has TRBV28 and TRBJ2-1; no firm D call. The CDR3 loop spans 18 amino acids. The V gene's germline CDR1 is MDHEN and CDR2 SYDVKM. V shed 5 bases and J shed 8 bases, with 28 bases lying between them. The CDR3 DNA follows: TGTGCCAGCAGTCTCCTCACTCCGCAGGACGTGACGTTTTATGAGCAGTTCTTC. Amino acid sequence: CASSLLTPQDVTFYEQFF.

This clonotype was seen a few times. A read error may produce the germline difference seen at one junction end. V gene TRBV7-7 combines with J gene TRBJ1-6, with D hard to call. The CDR3 loop spans 11 amino acids. Germline-derived CDR1 and CDR2 are SSHAT and FNYEAQ (reference sequence). CDR3 protein: CASNPQVTLHF. In DNA, the CDR3 is TGTGCTAGCAACCCCCAAGTGACCCTCCACTTT.

Only a few counts were recorded for this clonotype. The V and J genes are TRBV6-6 and TRBJ2-2, with 8 bases aligning to TRBD2. This CDR3 is built from 14 residues. The germline CDR1 and CDR2 sequences are MNHNY and SVGAGI (reference sequence). The J segment lost 6 bases and the V segment lost 5 bases, leaving 5 bases of the junction unmatched. CDR3: CASSPGLASGELFF. The DNA of the CDR3 is TGTGCCAGCAGTCCCGGACTAGCATCCGGGGAGCTGTTTTTT.

This clonotype was detected ten times or more. V gene TRBV7-2 combines with J gene TRBJ2-2; 8 bases are shared with TRBD2. CDR3 length: 16 residues. V lost 1 base and J lost 5; bases outside the gene matches: 6. Germline V CDR1 and CDR2: SGHTA, FQGNSA. Written as DNA, the CDR3 is TGTGCCAGCAGCTTAGAAATAATAGCGGGGACCGGGGAGCTGTTTTTT. This encodes CASSLEIIAGTGELFF.

This clonotype was counted only a few times. V is TRBV7-2 and J is TRBJ2-2, with D uncertain. V gave up 1 base and J gave up 0 bases, with 12 bases separating them. Germline assignment: CDR1 SGHTA and CDR2 FQGNSA. The CDR3 extends over 17 amino acids. The CDR3 is CASSLGRGSANTGELFF. The CDR3 nucleotides read TGTGCCAGCAGCTTAGGGCGTGGCAGCGCGAACACCGGGGAGCTGTTTTTT.

This rearrangement joins TRBV2 to TRBJ1-1, with D maybe TRBD1 (6 bases). The CDR3 spans 17 residues. Trimming stripped 9 bases from V and 4 bases from J, with 27 bases between. Germline CDR1 and CDR2: SNHLY and FYNNEI. The CDR3 DNA sequence: TGTGCCAGTCTCATTTTAGGTGAGGTCCTCAGGGGCACTGAAGCTTTCTTT. Residues: CASLILGEVLRGTEAFF.

This clonotype showed up just a few times. The V and J genes are TRBV5-1 and TRBJ2-5; a possible D gene is TRBD2 (5 bases). CDR1 SGHRS and CDR2 YFSETQ come from the germline V gene. Deletions cut 3 bases from V and 0 bases from J, with 12 bases between. The length of the CDR3 is 15 residues. The CDR3 loop reads CASSWTLADQETQYF. The DNA for the CDR3 is TGCGCCAGCAGCTGGACCCTAGCAGACCAAGAGACCCAGTACTTC.

This clonotype has only a few counts. This sequence joins TRBV27 and TRBJ2-2; TRBD2 aligns across 13 bases. V trimming: 7 bases; J trimming: 0 bases; junction bases outside the gene matches: 8. The CDR3 covers 18 residues. CDR1 is MNHEY, CDR2 SMNVEV, per germline (reference sequence). CDR3 residues: CASTTPLAGGPNTGELFF. CDR3 coding DNA: TGTGCCAGCACGACCCCACTAGCGGGGGGGCCGAACACCGGGGAGCTGTTTTTT.

This chain uses TRBV9 with TRBJ2-3, with 9 bases matching TRBD1. Germline V gives CDR1 SGDLS, CDR2 YYNGEE. The CDR3 is 16 amino acids. V lost 4 bases, J lost 0 bases, and 6 bases stayed unmatched. The CDR3 region has the DNA TGTGCCAGCAGCCCACAGGGGGCTATAAGCACAGATACGCAGTATTTT. Translating gives CASSPQGAISTDTQYF. Combining the CDR3 with reference TRBV9 and TRBJ2-3 gives the whole variable domain DSGVTQTPKHLITATGQRVTLRCSPRSGDLSVYWYQQSLDQGLQFLIQYYNGEERAKGNILERFSAQQFPDLHSELNLSSLELGDSALYFCASSPQGAISTDTQYFGPGTRLTVL.

The chain's CDR3 is CASGLGEMGLNEQFF. The DNA of the CDR3 is TGTGCTAGTGGTTTGGGTGAAATGGGGCTCAATGAGCAGTTCTTC. The rearrangement uses TRBV12-5 and TRBJ2-1, with a possible D match to TRBD1 (5 bases). Germline values: CDR1 LGHNT, CDR2 FRNRAP. The CDR3 sequence is 15 residues long. V shed 1 base and J shed 6 bases, with 13 bases lying between them. Full variable domain (outside the CDR3, taken from reference TRBV12-5 and TRBJ2-1): DARVTQTPRHKVTEMGQEVTMRCQPILGHNTVFWYRQTMMQGLELLAYFRNRAPLDDSGMPKDRFSAEMPDATLATLKIQPSEPRDSAVYFCASGLGEMGLNEQFFGPGTRLTVL.

The J gene is TRBJ1-2, the V gene TRBV27, with D maybe TRBD1 (6 bases). Germline CDR1 and CDR2: MNHEY and SMNVEV (reference sequence). There are 14 residues in the CDR3. Between the trimmed V and J ends, which lost 5 bases and 4 bases, there was a span of 14 bases. CDR3 DNA sequence: TGTGCCAGCAGTAATTCGACAGGAGGCTATGGCTACACCTTC. Translated: CASSNSTGGYGYTF.

The CDR3 region is CSARMGQLFF. DNA of the CDR3: TGCAGTGCTAGGATGGGCCAACTGTTTTTT. The rearrangement uses TRBV20-1 and TRBJ1-4; unclear D gene. Germline loops: CDR1 DFQATT, CDR2 SNEGSKA (reference sequence). Trimming took 3 bases from V and 12 from J, leaving 8 bases between them. The CDR3 spans 10 residues.

This clonotype has only a few counts. The rearrangement links TRBV10-3 to TRBJ2-3, with 11 bases identical to TRBD2. The CDR3 is made up of 14 amino acids. J was trimmed by 7 bases and V by 6 bases; bases with no gene match: 6. Looked up from germline, CDR1 is ENHRY and CDR2 is SYGVKD. CDR3 sequence (DNA): TGTGCCATCAGGGGTAGCGGGGGGGCTAATACGCAGTATTTT. Its protein is CAIRGSGGANTQYF.

This chain links TRBV12-3 or TRBV12-4 with TRBJ2-5; D may correspond to TRBD1 or TRBD2 (5 bases each). The CDR3 totals 13 residues. The V gene lost 7 bases and the J gene lost 4 bases, with 13 bases spanning the gap. The CDR3 reads CASNSRGAETQYF. CDR3 DNA sequence: TGTGCCAGCAACTCGAGGGGCGCAGAGACCCAGTACTTC.

This clonotype was detected only a few times. The chain carries TRBV27 and TRBJ1-2; possible D gene TRBD1, 5 bases. The germline V and J ends were trimmed by 3 bases and 4 bases, with 9 bases remaining between them. Looked up from germline, CDR1 is MNHEY and CDR2 is SMNVEV (reference sequence). The CDR3 length is 13 residues. The CDR3 here is CASSFQGGYGYTF. In DNA, the CDR3 is TGTGCCAGCAGTTTCCAGGGAGGCTATGGCTACACCTTC.

The rearrangement links TRBV27 to TRBJ1-2; 7 bases match TRBD1. V lost 6 bases and J lost 2; bases outside the gene matches: 9. The length of the CDR3 is 15 residues. The V gene's germline CDR1 is MNHEY and CDR2 SMNVEV (reference sequence). This CDR3 is CASSHLQGWNYGYTF. DNA of the CDR3: TGTGCCAGCAGCCATCTACAGGGGTGGAACTATGGCTACACCTTC.

The V gene is TRBV20-1, the J gene TRBJ2-1, with a tentative D call TRBD2 (5 bases). V shed 7 bases and J shed 6 bases, with 10 bases lying between them. Germline loops: CDR1 DFQATT, CDR2 SNEGSKA (reference sequence). The CDR3 has 11 residues. CDR3 DNA sequence: TGCAGTGGTTCCGCGGGCAATGAGCAGTTCTTC. As protein: CSGSAGNEQFF.

This clonotype was seen a few times. The J gene is TRBJ2-3, the V gene TRBV9, with D maybe TRBD1 (6 bases). The CDR3 length is 15 residues. Germline CDR1 reads SGDLS; CDR2 reads YYNGEE. Trimming cost V 4 bases and J 5 bases, with 17 bases left between them. The CDR3 here is CASSPSGAGQDTQYF. The CDR3 coding sequence is TGTGCCAGCAGCCCCTCAGGGGCTGGGCAAGATACGCAGTATTTT. Based on the CDR3 plus reference TRBV9 and TRBJ2-3, the full variable domain is DSGVTQTPKHLITATGQRVTLRCSPRSGDLSVYWYQQSLDQGLQFLIQYYNGEERAKGNILERFSAQQFPDLHSELNLSSLELGDSALYFCASSPSGAGQDTQYFGPGTRLTVL.

The rearrangement links TRBV19 to TRBJ1-2, with D possibly matching TRBD1 (5 bases). The CDR3 extends over 16 amino acids. CDR1 is LNHDA, CDR2 SQIVND, per germline (reference sequence). Trimming left V 2 bases short and J 3 bases short, with 16 bases between. In DNA, the CDR3 is TGTGCCAGTAGTATAACTGGTCAGGGATACGACTATGGCTACACCTTC. Protein product: CASSITGQGYDYGYTF.